This T cell receptor (beta chain) is drawn from a study of blood T cell repertoires in COVID-19 (dated by TCRdb to 2018 to 2020). About the study as a whole: Samples covering the acute and convalescent phases of COVID-19 were provided by collaborators in the United States, Italy and Spain. Where available, HLA class I and class II types were taken from metadata supplied by the sample provider and were not determined by assay-based typing. The samples were drawn from the first 160 participants of the ongoing ImmuneRACE study and from under 1,500 subjects provided by 6 global collaborators. The prospective study material was composed of cDNA or gDNA derived from T cells, B-cell-depleted T cells, or PBMCs. The repertoires were released in a freely available public database meant as a resource for research on the immune response to SARS-CoV-2. A de-identified subject ID, COVID-19 status, age in years and sex were almost always included in the sample metadata. Subjects who had been exposed to COVID-19, were actively infected with it, or had recovered from it provided the deeply sampled blood TCRbeta repertoires that made up the dataset. Overall results and qualifications from the work: The quantity of clinical and demographic metadata differed by source and by participant and was supplied without curation.

In the case of this clone: Its antigen remains undetermined. Within one base of it there is no much larger clone, and no base qualities were kept.

Collaborating institutions collected whole blood in K2EDTA tubes following their own protocols. Collaborator samples were shipped for TCRbeta analysis as frozen whole blood, isolated PBMCs, or DNA extracted from either sample type. The CDR3 covers 13 residues, taking in both the cysteine and the phenylalanine. Just CDR3 DNA is preserved here, 39 bases in frame from base 1. V and J are truncated by 6 bases and 2 bases respectively, leaving an intervening sequence of 10 bases. Sequences MNHEY (CDR1) and SVGAGI (CDR2) are obtained from the germline V gene. The immunoSEQ Assay, a bias-controlled multiplex PCR, was used to amplify TCRbeta CDR3 regions from genomic DNA. In the source study's methods: Nucleated cell counts per sample were estimated from amplification of reference gene primers within the assay. To quantify the absolute abundance of each unique TCRbeta CDR3 rearrangement, sequence reads were collapsed and filtered. For each sample, productive Simpson clonality was calculated by taking the square root of Simpson's diversity index across productive rearrangements. In its TCRdb copy, this immuneACCESS table keeps in-frame sequences only and misses some clones. Where compared with another copy, unresolved V genes explain less than half of these, and the others have no known cause. V and J calls plus clone size are reproduced from that table; the DNA served to infer D and trimming. This sample lists fewer than 70,000 clones; approximately 90% were detected once. The ten largest clones add up to around 8.4% of the sample.

The sample was peripheral blood. The origin of this receptor is a woman older than 75 with active COVID-19. Recombination linked TRBV6-5 to TRBJ2-5; the D gene is not confidently resolved. The CDR3 sequence is CASRQTDQETQYF. The bases read TGTGCCAGCAGACAGACGGATCAAGAGACCCAGTACTTC.